A single sample gave rise to the 9 T cell receptor beta chains below, sequenced in a study of beta chain features in type 1 diabetes. Overall study results and limits: Moderate yet significant TCRB CDR3 shortening was seen in Type 1 diabetes patients in all four CD4+ subsets.

Of the isolated RNA, all was reverse transcribed, and so the sequenced material was expressed TCRB transcripts. Generated by immunoSEQ multiplex PCR, the TCRdb table keeps only in-frame clones and is missing some. Among a few hundred thousand clones listed, roughly 15% were seen once. These receptors' antigens are unknown. The sample comprised naive CD4+ T cells from blood. The receptors originated from a man between 18 and 29 years old with type 1 diabetes.

This clone showed up just a few times. The J gene is TRBJ2-7, the V gene TRBV28, with D tentatively TRBD2 (7 bases). The germline V and J ends were trimmed by 2 bases and 0 bases, with 11 bases remaining between them. Germline CDR1 MDHEN, CDR2 SYDVKM. The CDR3 runs to 15 residues. CDR3 in amino acids: CASSLAGASSYEQYF. The CDR3 DNA reads as TGTGCCAGCAGTTTAGCGGGGGCCAGCTCCTACGAGCAGTACTTC.

With respect to this clone: The same CDR3 also results from other DNA sequences found in this sample. This chain connects TRBV6-5 to TRBJ2-3, with 8 nucleotides matching TRBD1. Trimming took 5 bases from V and 3 from J; bases not matched to a gene: 7. The CDR3 spans 15 residues. Germline-derived CDR1 and CDR2 are MNHEY and SVGAGI. CDR3 protein: CASSPRTGITDTQYF. The CDR3 nucleotides read TGTGCCAGCAGTCCCCGGACAGGGATAACAGATACGCAGTATTTT.

The chain couples TRBV28 to TRBJ1-2, with a tentative D call TRBD1 (5 bases). CDR3 length equals 13 residues. Trimming left V 5 bases short and J 2 bases short, with 9 bases between. CDR1 MDHEN and CDR2 SYDVKM come from the germline V gene. In DNA form, the CDR3 reads TGTGCCAGCAGTCCCCCAGGGAACTATGGCTACACCTTC. It encodes CASSPPGNYGYTF.

This clone was detected only a few times. The chain is built from TRBV28 and TRBJ2-7, with D possibly matching TRBD2 (5 bases). V was pared by 3 bases and J by 6 bases, with 12 bases between. The CDR3 covers 13 residues. Germline values: CDR1 MDHEN, CDR2 SYDVKM. CDR3 coding DNA: TGTGCCAGCAGTTTCTCTACTAGTCGCGAGCAGTACTTC. Protein product: CASSFSTSREQYF.

A few counts support this clone. The V and J genes are TRBV5-1 and TRBJ2-1, with 10 nucleotides matching TRBD2. The germline gives CDR1 SGHRS, CDR2 YFSETQ. This CDR3 has 15 residues. The V gene end was trimmed by 2 bases and the J gene end by 8 bases; junction bases not matched to a gene: 7. The CDR3 coding sequence is TGCGCCAGCAGCTTCAGCGGGAGGGCAATCGATGAGCAGTTCTTC. As protein: CASSFSGRAIDEQFF. The full variable domain, rest sourced from reference TRBV5-1 and TRBJ2-1, is KAGVTQTPRYLIKTRGQQVTLSCSPISGHRSVSWYQQTPGQGLQFLFEYFSETQRNKGNFPGRFSGRQFSNSRSEMNVSTLELGDSALYLCASSFSGRAIDEQFFGPGTRLTVL.

The table lists this clone with a few counts. The chain combines TRBV5-1 with TRBJ2-3, with a tentative D call TRBD1 (5 bases). The CDR3 consists of 11 residues. Trimming pared 4 bases from V and 5 bases from J, leaving 5 bases between. Germline V gives CDR1 SGHRS, CDR2 YFSETQ. CDR3 nucleotides: TGCGCCAGCAGCCAGGGAGATACGCAGTATTTT. Its translation: CASSQGDTQYF.

This clone was found a few times. The chain employs TRBV27 and TRBJ2-7; D may be TRBD2 (5 bases). The CDR3 totals 18 residues. Trimming removed 3 bases from V and 4 bases from J, with 25 bases in between. The germline gives CDR1 MNHEY, CDR2 SMNVEV (reference sequence). CDR3 in DNA: TGTGCCAGCAGTTTCGTCCCCAACTCTCGGACCCGCGGGTACGAGCAGTACTTC. Protein: CASSFVPNSRTRGYEQYF.

This clone was picked up a small number of times. V is TRBV5-4 and J is TRBJ1-2, with unresolved D. The V end lost 0 bases, the J end lost 3 bases, and 9 bases lay between the germline ends. Germline CDR1 SGHNT, CDR2 YYREEE (reference sequence). This CDR3 comprises 14 residues. The CDR3 protein is CASSLETRDYGYTF. CDR3 sequence (DNA): TGTGCCAGCAGCTTGGAAACCCGGGACTATGGCTACACCTTC.

The table lists this clone with a few counts. The chain has TRBV9 and TRBJ1-3; 7 nucleotides match TRBD1. J lost 8 bases, V lost 3 bases, and 11 bases had no gene match. CDR1 and CDR2 (germline): SGDLS, YYNGEE. The length of the CDR3 is 15 residues. The CDR3 DNA reads as TGTGCCAGCAGCGCCCTACAGGGGAAAGCGGACACCATATATTTT. Translating it yields CASSALQGKADTIYF.